A single sample is the source of the 3 T cell receptor beta chains below, sequenced in a study of shared clonotypes between healthy human individuals. Sequencing was performed with immunoSEQ multiplex PCR; in TCRdb, only in-frame clones are kept and a portion is missing. The sample lists 1,500,000 or so clones; roughly 95% were seen once. The sequencing input was naive CD4+ T cells sorted from blood. Specified subset: CD45RA+ positively selected. These receptor sequences come from a man younger than 40 in good health.

The V call is TRBV11-3, the J call TRBJ2-3; 7 bases match TRBD1. The J segment lost 1 base and the V segment lost 3 bases, leaving 7 bases of the junction unmatched. The length of the CDR3 is 16 residues. Germline values: CDR1 SGHNT, CDR2 YENEEA. This CDR3 reads CASSFGKTGGTDTQYF. In DNA, the CDR3 is TGTGCCAGCAGCTTTGGGAAAACAGGGGGCACAGATACGCAGTATTTT.

This rearrangement joins TRBV10-3 to TRBJ2-4; tentative D call: TRBD1 (6 bases). The CDR3 covers 15 residues. Germline V gene lookup returns CDR1 ENHRY and CDR2 SYGVKD. Trimming took 3 bases from V and 0 from J, leaving 9 bases between them. In DNA, the CDR3 is TGTGCCATCAGTGAAAGGACAGTAGCCAAAAACATTCAGTACTTC. Its translation is CAISERTVAKNIQYF.

This clone came up once. The chain uses TRBV27 and TRBJ2-7; maybe TRBD2 (6 bases). The CDR3 has 15 residues. Trimming took off 4 bases at V and 4 bases at J, with 17 bases between the two ends. Germline CDR1 is MNHEY and CDR2 is SMNVEV (reference sequence). CDR3 DNA sequence: TGTGCCAGCAGTTCACGGGGAGGCAGAGGATACGAGCAGTACTTC. Amino acids: CASSSRGGRGYEQYF.